Sequencing of this T cell receptor beta chain was carried out in a study of cytomegalovirus exposure and HLA in healthy donors. Study observations and caveats: The listing of some 170 TCR beta chains classed them as cytomegalovirus-associated. High specificity and sensitivity for cytomegalovirus status were reported for the classifier. There were some public TCRs occurring in many donors, but most TCR sequences were rare.

Concerning this clone: Its antigen is still unknown.

TCRdb's table, derived via immunoSEQ multiplex PCR, lists solely in-frame clones and lacks some. Among fewer than 90,000 clones listed, over 85% were seen once. The TCR originated in a woman in her late teens or twenties in good health and CMV-seronegative. Input material: PBMCs.

CDR3 sequence: CASSIRGNSPLHF. CDR3 DNA: TGTGCCAGTAGTATAAGGGGTAATTCACCCCTCCACTTT. The gene calls are TRBV19 and TRBJ1-6, with a possible D match to TRBD1 (5 bases). Germline V gene data show CDR1 as LNHDA and CDR2 as SQIVND (reference sequence). V lost 2 bases, J lost 6 bases, and 5 bases lay in between. CDR3 length: 13 amino acids.